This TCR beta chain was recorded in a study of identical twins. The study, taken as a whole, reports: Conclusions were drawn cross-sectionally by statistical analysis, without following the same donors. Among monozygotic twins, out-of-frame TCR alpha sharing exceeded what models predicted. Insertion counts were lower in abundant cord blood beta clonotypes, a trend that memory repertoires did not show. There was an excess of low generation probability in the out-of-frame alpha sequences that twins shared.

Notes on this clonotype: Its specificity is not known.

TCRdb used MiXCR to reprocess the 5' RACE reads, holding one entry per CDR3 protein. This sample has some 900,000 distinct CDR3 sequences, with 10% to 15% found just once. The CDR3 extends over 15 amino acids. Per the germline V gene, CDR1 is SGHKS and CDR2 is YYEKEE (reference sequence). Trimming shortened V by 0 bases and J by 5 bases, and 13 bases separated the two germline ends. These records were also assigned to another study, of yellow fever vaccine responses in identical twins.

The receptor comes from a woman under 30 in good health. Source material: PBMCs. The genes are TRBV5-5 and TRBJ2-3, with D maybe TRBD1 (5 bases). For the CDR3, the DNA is TGTGCCAGCAGCTTGGGTGACTCCAGGGTAGATACGCAGTATTTT. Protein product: CASSLGDSRVDTQYF.